This TCR beta chain was profiled in a study of cytomegalovirus exposure and HLA in healthy donors. This CDR3 is built from 15 residues. The ends were cut back, 7 bases at V and 0 bases at J, with 15 bases in the middle. Germline-derived CDR1 and CDR2 are SNHLY and FYNNEI. This table comes from immunoSEQ multiplex PCR, and its TCRdb copy is limited to in-frame clones, with some not included. Among around 130,000 clones listed, 85% to 90% were seen once. Sequenced input: PBMCs. V is TRBV2 and J is TRBJ1-1, with D tentatively TRBD1 (5 bases). The receptor was derived from a young man in good health and CMV-seronegative. The CDR3 here is CASTPQTAMNTEAFF. CDR3 DNA: TGTGCCAGCACCCCCCAGACAGCTATGAACACTGAAGCTTTCTTT.